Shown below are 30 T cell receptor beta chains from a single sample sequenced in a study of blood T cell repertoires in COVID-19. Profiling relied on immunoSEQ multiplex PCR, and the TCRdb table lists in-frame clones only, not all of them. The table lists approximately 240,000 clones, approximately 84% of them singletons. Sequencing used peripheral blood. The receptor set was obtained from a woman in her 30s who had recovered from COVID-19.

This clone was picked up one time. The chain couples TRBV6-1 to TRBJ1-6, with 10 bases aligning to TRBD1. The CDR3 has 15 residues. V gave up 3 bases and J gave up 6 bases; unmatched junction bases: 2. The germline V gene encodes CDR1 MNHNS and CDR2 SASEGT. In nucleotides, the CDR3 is TGTGCCAGCAGTGAGGACAGGGGGTCTAATTCACCCCTCCACTTT. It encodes CASSEDRGSNSPLHF.

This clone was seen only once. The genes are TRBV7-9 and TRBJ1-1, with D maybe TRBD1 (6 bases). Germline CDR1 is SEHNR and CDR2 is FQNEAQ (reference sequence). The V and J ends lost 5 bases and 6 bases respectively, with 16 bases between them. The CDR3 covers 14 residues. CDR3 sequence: CASSAITGMPEAFF. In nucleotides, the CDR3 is TGTGCCAGCAGCGCGATTACAGGGATGCCTGAAGCTTTCTTT.

The CDR3 here is CAWSSPYEQYF. CDR3 coding DNA: TGTGCCTGGTCGTCCCCCTACGAGCAGTACTTC. The chain employs TRBV30 and TRBJ2-7; D is unresolved. There are 11 residues in the CDR3. V was clipped by 5 bases and J by 2 bases, with 7 bases between them. Germline values: CDR1 GTSNPN, CDR2 SVGIG (reference sequence).

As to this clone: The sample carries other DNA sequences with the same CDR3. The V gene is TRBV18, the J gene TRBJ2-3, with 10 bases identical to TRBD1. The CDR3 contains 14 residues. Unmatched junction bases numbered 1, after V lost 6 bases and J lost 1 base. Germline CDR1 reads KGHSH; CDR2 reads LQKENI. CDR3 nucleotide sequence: TGTGCCAGCTCGGGGACAGGGGGCACAGATACGCAGTATTTT. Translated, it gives CASSGTGGTDTQYF.

The CDR3 loop is CASSYFGAQGANEQFF. The CDR3 DNA reads as TGTGCCAGCAGTTATTTTGGCGCACAGGGGGCCAATGAGCAGTTCTTC. The chain is built from TRBV6-5 and TRBJ2-1, with 9 nucleotides matching TRBD1. Trimming cost V 3 bases and J 6 bases; bases outside gene matches: 9. Germline loops: CDR1 MNHEY, CDR2 SVGAGI. The CDR3 consists of 16 residues.

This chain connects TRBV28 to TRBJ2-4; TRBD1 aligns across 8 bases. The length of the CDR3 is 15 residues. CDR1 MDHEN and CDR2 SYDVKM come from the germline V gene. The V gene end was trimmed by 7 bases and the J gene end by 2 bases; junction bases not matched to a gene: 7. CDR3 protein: CASIATGGPKNIQYF. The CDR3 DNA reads TGTGCCAGCATTGCTACAGGGGGGCCCAAAAACATTCAGTACTTC.

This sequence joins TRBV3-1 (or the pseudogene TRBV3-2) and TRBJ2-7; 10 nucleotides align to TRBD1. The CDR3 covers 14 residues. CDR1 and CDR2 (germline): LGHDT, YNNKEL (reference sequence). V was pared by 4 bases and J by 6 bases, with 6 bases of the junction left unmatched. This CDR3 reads CASSPRTGGREQYF. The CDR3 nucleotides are TGTGCCAGCAGCCCCCGGACAGGGGGTCGCGAGCAGTACTTC.

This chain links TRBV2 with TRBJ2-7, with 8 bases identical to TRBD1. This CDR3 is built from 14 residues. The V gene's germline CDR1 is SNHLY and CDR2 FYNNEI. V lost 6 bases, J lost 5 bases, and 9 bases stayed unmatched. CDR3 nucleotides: TGTGCCAGCAGGACAGGGGAGATTATCGACGAGCAGTACTTC. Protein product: CASRTGEIIDEQYF.

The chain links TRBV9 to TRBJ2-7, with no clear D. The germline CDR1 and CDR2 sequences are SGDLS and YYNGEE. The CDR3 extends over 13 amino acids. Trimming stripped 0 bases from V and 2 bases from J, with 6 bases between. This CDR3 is CASSVDNAYEQYF. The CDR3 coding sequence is TGTGCCAGCAGCGTAGACAACGCCTACGAGCAGTACTTC.

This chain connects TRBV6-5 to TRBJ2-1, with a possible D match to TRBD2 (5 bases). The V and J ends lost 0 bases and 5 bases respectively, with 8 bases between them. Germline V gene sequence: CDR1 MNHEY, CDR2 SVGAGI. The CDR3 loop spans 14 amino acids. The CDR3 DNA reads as TGTGCCAGCAGTTACTCTGTCGGGAACAATGAGCAGTTCTTC. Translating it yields CASSYSVGNNEQFF.

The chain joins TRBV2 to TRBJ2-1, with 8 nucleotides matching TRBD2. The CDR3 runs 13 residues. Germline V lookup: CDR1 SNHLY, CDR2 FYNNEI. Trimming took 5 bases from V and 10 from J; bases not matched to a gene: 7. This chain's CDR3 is CASSFSGKDEQFF. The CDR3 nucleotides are TGTGCCAGCAGTTTTAGCGGGAAGGACGAGCAGTTCTTC.

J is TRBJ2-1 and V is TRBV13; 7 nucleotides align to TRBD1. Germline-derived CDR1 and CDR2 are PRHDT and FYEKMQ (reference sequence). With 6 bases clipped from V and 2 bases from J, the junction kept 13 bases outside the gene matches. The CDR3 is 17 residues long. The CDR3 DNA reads TGTGCCAGCAGTAGAACGGAGGACAGGTATACCTACAATGAGCAGTTCTTC. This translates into CASSRTEDRYTYNEQFF.

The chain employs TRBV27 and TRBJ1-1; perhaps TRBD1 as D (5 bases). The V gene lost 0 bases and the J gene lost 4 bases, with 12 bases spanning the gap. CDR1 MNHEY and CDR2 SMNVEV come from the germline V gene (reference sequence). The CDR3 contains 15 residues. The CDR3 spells CASSLSWLRGTEAFF. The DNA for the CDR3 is TGTGCCAGCAGTTTATCGTGGCTTAGGGGCACTGAAGCTTTCTTT.

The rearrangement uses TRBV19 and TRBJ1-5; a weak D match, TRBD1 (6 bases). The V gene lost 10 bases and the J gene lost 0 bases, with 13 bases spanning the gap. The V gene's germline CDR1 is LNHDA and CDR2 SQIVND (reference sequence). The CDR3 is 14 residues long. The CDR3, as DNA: TGTGCCACCGGGGGGCTGTATAGCAATCAGCCCCAGCATTTT. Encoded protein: CATGGLYSNQPQHF. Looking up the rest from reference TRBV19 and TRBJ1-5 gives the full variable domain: DGGITQSPKYLFRKEGQNVTLSCEQNLNHDAMYWYRQDPGQGLRLIYYSQIVNDFQKGDIAEGYSVSREKKESFPLTVTSAQKNPTAFYLCATGGLYSNQPQHFGDGTRLSIL.

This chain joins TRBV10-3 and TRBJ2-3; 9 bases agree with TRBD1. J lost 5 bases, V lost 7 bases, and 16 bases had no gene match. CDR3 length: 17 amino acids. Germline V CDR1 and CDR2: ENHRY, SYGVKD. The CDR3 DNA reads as TGTGCCATCATCTCCATTGGGTCACAGGGGGCCTTAGATACGCAGTATTTT. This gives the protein CAIISIGSQGALDTQYF.

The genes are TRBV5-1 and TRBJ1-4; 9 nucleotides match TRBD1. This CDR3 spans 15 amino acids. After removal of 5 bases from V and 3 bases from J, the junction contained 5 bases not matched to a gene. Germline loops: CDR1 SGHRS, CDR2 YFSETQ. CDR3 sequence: CASSRGQGPNEKLFF. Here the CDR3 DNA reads TGCGCCAGCAGTAGGGGACAGGGACCTAATGAAAAACTGTTTTTT.

CDR3 bases: TGCGCCAGCAGCGAGCTGGCCGGGGGTCACACTGAAGCTTTCTTT. Residues: CASSELAGGHTEAFF. The rearrangement uses TRBV10-2 and TRBJ1-1, with D possibly matching TRBD1 (5 bases). Germline assignment: CDR1 WSHSY and CDR2 SAAADI. V shed 6 bases and J shed 3 bases, with 17 bases lying between them. CDR3 length: 15 residues.

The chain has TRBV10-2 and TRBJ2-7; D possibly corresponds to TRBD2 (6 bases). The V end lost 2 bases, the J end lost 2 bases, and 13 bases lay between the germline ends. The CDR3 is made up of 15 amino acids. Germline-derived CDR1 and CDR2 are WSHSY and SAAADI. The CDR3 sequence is CASSELGREPYEQYF. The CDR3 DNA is TGCGCCAGCAGTGAGCTTGGGCGGGAACCCTACGAGCAGTACTTC.

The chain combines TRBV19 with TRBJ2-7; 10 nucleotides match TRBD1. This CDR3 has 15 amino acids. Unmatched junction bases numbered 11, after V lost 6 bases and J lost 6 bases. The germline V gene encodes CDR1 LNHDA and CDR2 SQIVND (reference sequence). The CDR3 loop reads CASSHLRDRGPEQYF. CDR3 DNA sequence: TGTGCCAGTAGCCATCTTCGGGACAGGGGACCCGAGCAGTACTTC.

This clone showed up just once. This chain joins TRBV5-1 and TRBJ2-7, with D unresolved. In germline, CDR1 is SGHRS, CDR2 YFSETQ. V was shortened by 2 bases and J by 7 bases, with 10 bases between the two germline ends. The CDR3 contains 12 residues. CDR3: CASSFVGEEQYF. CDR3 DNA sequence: TGCGCCAGCAGCTTTGTCGGAGAAGAGCAGTACTTC.

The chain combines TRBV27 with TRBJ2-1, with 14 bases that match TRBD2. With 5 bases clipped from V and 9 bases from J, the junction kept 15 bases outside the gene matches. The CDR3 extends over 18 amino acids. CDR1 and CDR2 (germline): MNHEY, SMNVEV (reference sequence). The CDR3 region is CASSDRPPGLAGAGEQFF. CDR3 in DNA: TGTGCCAGCAGTGACCGCCCCCCGGGACTAGCGGGAGCTGGTGAGCAGTTCTTC.

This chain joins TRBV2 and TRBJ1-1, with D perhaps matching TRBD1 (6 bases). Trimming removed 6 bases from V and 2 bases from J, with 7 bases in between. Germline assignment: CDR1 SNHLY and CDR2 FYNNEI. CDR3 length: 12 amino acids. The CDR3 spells CASRDSNTEAFF. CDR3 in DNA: TGTGCCAGCAGGGACAGCAACACTGAAGCTTTCTTT.

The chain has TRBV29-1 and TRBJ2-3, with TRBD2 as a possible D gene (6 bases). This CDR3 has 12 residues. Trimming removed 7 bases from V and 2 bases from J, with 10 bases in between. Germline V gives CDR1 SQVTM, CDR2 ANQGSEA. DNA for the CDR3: TGCAGCGCTCTAGCGCCCACAGATACGCAGTATTTT. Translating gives CSALAPTDTQYF.

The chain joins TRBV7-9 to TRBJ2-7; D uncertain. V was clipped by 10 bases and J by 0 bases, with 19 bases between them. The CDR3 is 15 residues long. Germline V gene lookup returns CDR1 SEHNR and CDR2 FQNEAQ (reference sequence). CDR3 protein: CAISVVVRSSYEQYF. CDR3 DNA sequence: TGTGCCATCTCTGTTGTGGTGAGGAGCTCCTACGAGCAGTACTTC.

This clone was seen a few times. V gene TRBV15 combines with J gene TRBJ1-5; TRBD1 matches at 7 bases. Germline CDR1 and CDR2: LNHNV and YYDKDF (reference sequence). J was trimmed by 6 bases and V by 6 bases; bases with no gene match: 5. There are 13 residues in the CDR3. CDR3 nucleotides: TGTGCCACCAGAGGGACAGAGGGTCAGCCCCAGCATTTT. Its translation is CATRGTEGQPQHF.

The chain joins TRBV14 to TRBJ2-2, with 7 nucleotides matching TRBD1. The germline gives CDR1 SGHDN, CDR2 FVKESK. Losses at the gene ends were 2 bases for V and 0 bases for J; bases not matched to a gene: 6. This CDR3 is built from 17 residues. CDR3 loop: CASSQKGAISNTGELFF. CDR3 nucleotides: TGTGCCAGCAGCCAAAAGGGGGCGATATCGAACACCGGGGAGCTGTTTTTT.

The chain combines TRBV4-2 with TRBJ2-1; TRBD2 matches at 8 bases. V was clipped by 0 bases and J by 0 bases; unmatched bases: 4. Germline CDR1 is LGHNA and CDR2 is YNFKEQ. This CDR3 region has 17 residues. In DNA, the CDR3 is TGTGCCAGCAGCCAAGACCCGAGCGGGAGCTCCTACAATGAGCAGTTCTTC. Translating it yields CASSQDPSGSSYNEQFF.

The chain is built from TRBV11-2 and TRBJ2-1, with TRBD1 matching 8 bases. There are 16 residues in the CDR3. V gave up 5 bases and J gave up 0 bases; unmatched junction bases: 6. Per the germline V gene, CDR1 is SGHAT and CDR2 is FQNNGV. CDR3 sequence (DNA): TGTGCCAGCAGCGCTGCAACAGGGGGCTCCTACAATGAGCAGTTCTTC. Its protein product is CASSAATGGSYNEQFF.

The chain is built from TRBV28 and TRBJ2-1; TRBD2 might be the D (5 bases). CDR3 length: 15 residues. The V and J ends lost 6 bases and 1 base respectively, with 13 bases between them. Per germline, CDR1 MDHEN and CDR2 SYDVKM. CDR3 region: CASSPLATSYNEQFF. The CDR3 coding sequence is TGTGCCAGCAGCCCCCTAGCAACTTCCTACAATGAGCAGTTCTTC. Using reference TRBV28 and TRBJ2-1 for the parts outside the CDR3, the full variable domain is DVKVTQSSRYLVKRTGEKVFLECVQDMDHENMFWYRQDPGLGLRLIYFSYDVKMKEKGDIPEGYSVSREKKERFSLILESASTNQTSMYLCASSPLATSYNEQFFGPGTRLTVL.

CDR3 nucleotides: TGTGCCAGCAGGGAGGGAGGGTTGAACACTGAAGCTTTCTTT. It codes for CASREGGLNTEAFF. The chain couples TRBV28 to TRBJ1-1; D gene ambiguous. V was clipped by 6 bases and J by 0 bases, with 11 bases between them. Germline V gene lookup returns CDR1 MDHEN and CDR2 SYDVKM. The CDR3 runs 14 residues.